The 20 T cell receptor beta chains in this list originate from one sample, sequenced in a study of Graves' ophthalmopathy and Graves' hyperthyroidism. The authors amplified TCR beta CDR3 regions, and they did so from RNA transcripts for repertoire sequencing. First-round RT-PCR used HTBI primers; second-round multiplex PCR followed. TCRdb analysed the multiplex PCR reads with MiXCR anew, one entry per CDR3 protein. The data hold a few hundred thousand distinct CDR3 sequences, with about two fifths observed a single time. The specimen was peripheral blood or thyroid tissue (not recorded which). Receptor source: an adult man with Graves' hyperthyroidism.

Concerning this clonotype: The CDR3 end shows no conserved phenylalanine or tryptophan, and so a read error is likely. This CDR3 reads CASSRQTRNYGYTS. In nucleotides, the CDR3 is TGTGCCAGCAGTCGACAGACCCGAAACTATGGCTACACCTCC. The chain has TRBV6-1 and TRBJ1-2; the D gene is possibly TRBD1 (5 bases). Germline V gene lookup returns CDR1 MNHNS and CDR2 SASEGT. This CDR3 spans 14 amino acids. The V gene lost 5 bases and the J gene lost 2 bases, with 12 bases spanning the gap.

This clonotype was seen ten or more times. V and J are TRBV19 and TRBJ1-1; D ambiguous. Germline CDR1 reads LNHDA; CDR2 reads SQIVND (reference sequence). With 6 bases removed from V and 0 bases from J, the gap between germline ends came to 8 bases. This CDR3 has 13 residues. CDR3 DNA sequence: TGTGCCAGTAGGCTCTCCATGAACACTGAAGCTTTCTTT. Translated, it gives CASRLSMNTEAFF. Full variable domain (outside the CDR3, taken from reference TRBV19 and TRBJ1-1): DGGITQSPKYLFRKEGQNVTLSCEQNLNHDAMYWYRQDPGQGLRLIYYSQIVNDFQKGDIAEGYSVSREKKESFPLTVTSAQKNPTAFYLCASRLSMNTEAFFGQGTRLTVV.

The J gene is TRBJ1-2, the V gene TRBV9, with D possibly TRBD1 on 6 matching bases. The CDR3 runs to 15 residues. Trimming removed 0 bases from V and 0 bases from J, with 9 bases in between. The V gene's germline CDR1 is SGDLS and CDR2 YYNGEE. The CDR3 DNA reads TGTGCCAGCAGCGTAGGGGGGCCCGCTAACTATGGCTACACCTTC. Amino acids: CASSVGGPANYGYTF.

This clonotype was counted between two and nine times. A read error may explain this, as a much larger clone is one base away. The chain has TRBV7-9 and TRBJ2-2; the match to TRBD2 covers 13 bases. CDR1 and CDR2 (germline): SEHNR, FQNEAQ (reference sequence). The CDR3 covers 15 residues. In DNA form, the CDR3 reads TGTGCCAGCAGCTTGACTAGCGGGGGGCCCGGGGAGCTGCTTTTT. Protein product: CASSLTSGGPGELLF.

The chain employs TRBV7-2 and TRBJ2-6, with D uncertain. The CDR3 is made up of 13 amino acids. With 6 bases removed from V and 4 bases from J, the gap between germline ends came to 7 bases. Germline V gene data show CDR1 as SGHTA and CDR2 as FQGNSA. The CDR3 bases are TGTGCCAGCAGTTCCACAGGGGCCAACGTCCTGACTTTC. Its translation is CASSSTGANVLTF.

This clonotype showed up many times. The V call is TRBV7-2, the J call TRBJ2-7; maybe TRBD1 (7 bases). In germline, CDR1 is SGHTA, CDR2 FQGNSA. V shed 5 bases and J shed 7 bases, with 15 bases lying between them. The CDR3 is 13 amino acids. The CDR3 reads CASSPIRGREQYF. The CDR3 region has the DNA TGTGCCAGCAGCCCTATCAGGGGGAGGGAGCAGTACTTC.

Of note for this clonotype: A much larger clone differs by one base, so this may be a read error. The chain carries TRBV10-3 and TRBJ1-1, with TRBD1 matching over 11 bases. The CDR3 length is 14 residues. From germline, CDR1 is ENHRY and CDR2 SYGVKD. V lost 4 bases, J lost 4 bases, and 2 bases stayed unmatched. In nucleotides, the CDR3 is TGTGCCATCAGTGGGGACAGGGGGAGCACTGAAGCTTTCTTT. This translates into CAISGDRGSTEAFF.

V is TRBV5-4 and J is TRBJ1-6; D gene unclear. The length of the CDR3 is 17 residues. V lost 0 bases, J lost 0 bases, and 10 bases lay in between. Germline V CDR1 and CDR2: SGHNT, YYREEE (reference sequence). CDR3 loop: CASSLGPRSSYNSPLHF. The CDR3 DNA reads TGTGCCAGCAGCTTGGGTCCGCGGAGCTCCTATAATTCACCCCTCCACTTT.

Details on this clonotype: A much larger clone differs by one base, so this may be a read error. The chain employs TRBV12-3 or TRBV12-4 and TRBJ2-7, with 8 positions matching TRBD2. V trimming: 7 bases; J trimming: 3 bases; junction bases outside the gene matches: 11. There are 15 residues in the CDR3. CDR3 sequence reads: CASTPGSGGSYEQYF. CDR3 DNA: TGTGCCAGCACCCCAGGGAGCGGGGGAAGCTACGAGCAGTACTTC.

There are many counts of this clonotype. This chain joins TRBV7-9 and TRBJ2-5, with 10 bases identical to TRBD2. V trimming: 3 bases; J trimming: 3 bases; junction bases outside the gene matches: 7. CDR1 is SEHNR and CDR2 is FQNEAQ in the germline V gene (reference sequence). The CDR3 has 16 residues. CDR3 in amino acids: CASSFRFGLAEETQYF. The CDR3 DNA reads as TGTGCCAGCAGCTTTAGATTCGGACTAGCGGAAGAGACCCAGTACTTC. Variable domain in full (rest from reference TRBV7-9 and TRBJ2-5): DTGVSQNPRHKITKRGQNVTFRCDPISEHNRLYWYRQTLGQGPEFLTYFQNEAQLEKSRLLSDRFSAERPKGSFSTLEIQRTEQGDSAMYLCASSFRFGLAEETQYFGPGTRLLVL.

Comment on this clonotype: A read error is possible here, since a much larger clone lies one base away. The V and J genes are TRBV7-9 and TRBJ2-7, with TRBD2 matching over 9 bases. The V gene's germline CDR1 is SEHNR and CDR2 FQNEAQ (reference sequence). CDR3 length: 13 residues. In nucleotides, the CDR3 is TGTGCCAGCAGCCTCTCGACTAGCGGCGAGCAGCACTTC. Translated, it gives CASSLSTSGEQHF.

To note about this clonotype: A much more abundant neighbour one base away suggests this may be a read error. The rearrangement links TRBV6-6 to TRBJ1-4, with D unclear. The germline V gene encodes CDR1 MNHNY and CDR2 SVGAGI (reference sequence). The CDR3 has 13 amino acids. The DNA of the CDR3 is TGTGCCAGCAGTTTAGCGCATAATGAAAGACTGTTTTTT. This translates into CASSLAHNERLFF.

This chain joins TRBV18 and TRBJ2-2; 7 bases align to TRBD2. The V gene's germline CDR1 is KGHSH and CDR2 LQKENI. J lost 4 bases, V lost 3 bases, and 5 bases had no gene match. This CDR3 has 15 residues. CDR3 DNA sequence: TGTGCCAGCTCACCCTCCTGGACTAGCACCGGGGAGCTGTTTTTT. This codes for CASSPSWTSTGELFF.

Concerning this clonotype: Compared with germline, one end of the junction differs, possibly owing to a read error. This chain connects TRBV7-3 to TRBJ1-4; TRBD1 matches at 8 bases. CDR1 SGHTA and CDR2 FQGTGA come from the germline V gene. This CDR3 has 14 residues. This CDR3 is CASSPGQASEKLFF. The CDR3 DNA follows: TGCGCCAGCAGCCCGGGACAGGCAAGCGAAAAACTGTTTTTT.

Many counts were recorded for this clonotype. This chain joins TRBV5-5 and TRBJ2-5, with no clear D. This CDR3 is 14 amino acids long. V was clipped by 2 bases and J by 1 base, with 9 bases between them. Germline loops: CDR1 SGHKS, CDR2 YYEKEE (reference sequence). This chain's CDR3 is CASSFSPVQETQYF. In DNA form, the CDR3 reads TGTGCCAGCAGCTTCAGTCCGGTCCAAGAGACCCAGTACTTC.

The chain recombines TRBV28 with TRBJ1-3; D might be TRBD1 (6 bases). Germline assignment: CDR1 MDHEN and CDR2 SYDVKM. V was trimmed by 0 bases and J by 2 bases, leaving 11 bases between them. CDR3 length: 16 residues. The CDR3 DNA sequence: TGTGCCAGCAGTTTATGGACAGGAAACACTGGAAACACCATATATTTT. It encodes CASSLWTGNTGNTIYF. The entire variable domain, with the rest obtained from reference TRBV28 and TRBJ1-3, is as follows: DVKVTQSSRYLVKRTGEKVFLECVQDMDHENMFWYRQDPGLGLRLIYFSYDVKMKEKGDIPEGYSVSREKKERFSLILESASTNQTSMYLCASSLWTGNTGNTIYFGEGSWLTVV.

Comment on this clonotype: A much more abundant neighbour one base away suggests this may be a read error. For the CDR3, the DNA is TGTGCCAGTAGTGGACGGACCTCTGGAAACACCATATATTTT. Its translation: CASSGRTSGNTIYF. This chain connects TRBV19 to TRBJ1-3, with D unclear. V shed 5 bases and J shed 0 bases, with 8 bases lying between them. From germline, CDR1 is LNHDA and CDR2 SQIVND (reference sequence). The CDR3 is made up of 14 amino acids.

This clonotype was counted at least ten times. The chain combines TRBV20-1 with TRBJ1-1; D is perhaps TRBD1 (6 bases). CDR1 and CDR2 (germline): DFQATT, SNEGSKA (reference sequence). Trimming cost V 8 bases and J 2 bases, with 12 bases left between them. The CDR3 sequence is 12 residues long. The CDR3 reads CSPGQSNTEAFF. In DNA, the CDR3 is TGCAGTCCTGGACAGTCAAACACTGAAGCTTTCTTT.

The chain has TRBV28 and TRBJ2-2; D not certain. Between the trimmed V and J ends, which lost 8 bases and 6 bases, there was a span of 10 bases. Germline CDR1 reads MDHEN; CDR2 reads SYDVKM. This CDR3 spans 12 amino acids. The CDR3 DNA is TGTGCCAGCCGAGTCGGCCCCGGGGAGCTGTTTTTT. Protein: CASRVGPGELFF.

This clonotype was seen at least ten times. Here the CDR3 DNA reads TGTGCCAGCAGCGTTGGGTTTGCCACTGAAGCTTTCTTT. It translates to CASSVGFATEAFF. V gene TRBV9 combines with J gene TRBJ1-1, with D unresolved. V gave up 2 bases and J gave up 4 bases, with 9 bases separating them. The CDR3 is made up of 13 amino acids. CDR1 SGDLS and CDR2 YYNGEE come from the germline V gene.